This TCR beta chain derives from a study of OX40 agonist ivuxolimab in advanced cancers. The overall study: Patients received ivuxolimab, an agonistic anti-OX40 (CD134) antibody. Head and neck, renal cell, melanoma or hepatocellular carcinoma were the cancers that dose-escalation patients had.

This clone was seen just once. Its antigen is undetermined. CDR3 length equals 14 residues. The germline V gene encodes CDR1 LNHDA and CDR2 SQIVND (reference sequence). The V end was cut by 6 bases, the J end by 5 bases, with 14 bases between. Study-level results: Clonal expansion was seen in CD4+ and CD8+ blood T cells by week 6 at 0.1 to 3.0 mg/kg. Antigen specificity of clonally expanded peripheral T cells was not established.

The repertoire was sequenced with immunoSEQ multiplex PCR; TCRdb's copy has only in-frame clones and lacks some. The table has about 68,000 clones, roughly nine tenths seen once; the top ten hold around 0.31%. The receptor's source is an adult with an advanced solid tumor such as melanoma, head and neck, liver or kidney cancer. The sample consisted of CD4+ or CD8+ T cells sorted from blood, taken in a trial of the OX40 agonist ivuxolimab. This chain links TRBV19 with TRBJ2-1; D not certain. CDR3 DNA: TGTGCCAGTAGCTTACTTCAGGCCAACAATGAGCAGTTCTTC. This sequence encodes CASSLLQANNEQFF.